Each of the 13 T cell receptor beta chains below was sequenced from the same sample in a study of Graves' ophthalmopathy and Graves' hyperthyroidism. Amplification of the TCR beta CDR3 regions used RNA transcripts (as template). RT-PCR in the first round used HTBI primers; a second-round multiplex PCR followed. TCRdb fed the multiplex PCR reads into MiXCR, producing one record per CDR3 protein. The sample consists of some 250,000 distinct CDR3 sequences, 45% to 55% of them appearing once. Sequencing was performed on peripheral blood. These receptors were collected from an adult man with Graves' ophthalmopathy.

The chain links TRBV7-9 to TRBJ1-4, with 7 bases aligning to TRBD1. The ends lost 5 bases at V and 8 bases at J; junction bases unmatched: 14. CDR1 is SEHNR and CDR2 is FQNEAQ in the germline V gene (reference sequence). The CDR3 runs 16 residues. The CDR3 sequence is CASSLVLTGMVEKLFF. The DNA of the CDR3 is TGTGCCAGCAGCCTCGTACTGACAGGGATGGTGGAAAAACTGTTTTTT.

This clonotype was found a few times. The rearrangement uses TRBV7-9 and TRBJ1-1; 11 bases map to TRBD1. The CDR3 consists of 17 residues. From germline, CDR1 is SEHNR and CDR2 FQNEAQ (reference sequence). V lost 0 bases and J lost 3; bases outside the gene matches: 6. The CDR3 loop reads CASSLATGQGGHTEAFF. CDR3 in DNA: TGTGCCAGCAGCTTAGCGACGGGACAGGGGGGTCACACTGAAGCTTTCTTT. Looking up the rest from reference TRBV7-9 and TRBJ1-1 gives the full variable domain: DTGVSQNPRHKITKRGQNVTFRCDPISEHNRLYWYRQTLGQGPEFLTYFQNEAQLEKSRLLSDRFSAERPKGSFSTLEIQRTEQGDSAMYLCASSLATGQGGHTEAFFGQGTRLTVV.

Points on this clonotype: A read error is possible here, since a much larger clone lies one base away. The CDR3 DNA sequence: TGTGCCAGCAGCTTATGGGGGGGCGCGAACACTGAAGATTTCTTT. It specifies CASSLWGGANTEDFF. J is TRBJ1-1 and V is TRBV11-2, with D possibly matching TRBD1 (6 bases). The CDR3 totals 15 residues. Germline CDR1 is SGHAT and CDR2 is FQNNGV. The full variable domain, with the rest looked up from reference TRBV11-2 and TRBJ1-1, is EAGVAQSPRYKIIEKRQSVAFWCNPISGHATLYWYQQILGQGPKLLIQFQNNGVVDDSQLPKDRFSAERLKGVDSTLKIQPAKLEDSAVYLCASSLWGGANTEDFFGQGTRLTVV.

The V call is TRBV5-1, the J call TRBJ1-5; 9 bases agree with TRBD1. CDR1 is SGHRS, CDR2 YFSETQ, per germline. This CDR3 is built from 16 residues. Trimming at V came to 0 bases and at J to 6 bases, leaving 7 bases not matched to a gene. CDR3 in amino acids: CASSLEGTGLGQPQHF. The DNA of the CDR3 is TGCGCCAGCAGCTTGGAAGGGACAGGGCTTGGTCAGCCCCAGCATTTT. Filled out from reference TRBV5-1 and TRBJ1-5, the complete variable domain reads KAGVTQTPRYLIKTRGQQVTLSCSPISGHRSVSWYQQTPGQGLQFLFEYFSETQRNKGNFPGRFSGRQFSNSRSEMNVSTLELGDSALYLCASSLEGTGLGQPQHFGDGTRLSIL.

This clonotype occurred a few times. The gene calls are TRBV20-1 and TRBJ1-2; D gene unclear. Trimming cost V 3 bases and J 1 base, with 9 bases left between them. Germline assignment: CDR1 DFQATT and CDR2 SNEGSKA (reference sequence). This CDR3 is 13 amino acids long. This chain's CDR3 is CSARSPGNYGYTF. In nucleotides, the CDR3 is TGCAGTGCTAGGTCCCCGGGTAACTATGGCTACACCTTC.

This clonotype was observed a handful of times. CDR3 sequence (DNA): TGCAGTGCTCGGGCCGCGTATCGGCTCGGGGAAAAACTGTTTTTT. Amino acid sequence: CSARAAYRLGEKLFF. The V gene is TRBV20-1, the J gene TRBJ1-4; D not certain. V lost 5 bases and J 8 bases, leaving 21 bases between the germline ends. Per the germline V gene, CDR1 is DFQATT and CDR2 is SNEGSKA (reference sequence). The CDR3 length is 15 residues.

This clonotype was seen more than once but under ten times. The genes are TRBV12-5 and TRBJ2-5; D is unclear. Looked up from germline, CDR1 is LGHNT and CDR2 is FRNRAP. V was clipped by 0 bases and J by 6 bases, with 11 bases between them. There are 14 residues in the CDR3. CDR3 region: CASGLVNTIKTQYF. The CDR3 DNA reads TGTGCTAGTGGTTTGGTAAATACAATCAAGACCCAGTACTTC.

The chain has TRBV29-1 and TRBJ2-7; 8 nucleotides match TRBD1. CDR3 length: 14 residues. CDR1 and CDR2 (germline): SQVTM, ANQGSEA. V shed 1 base, J shed 3 bases, and the junction held 5 bases outside the gene matches. The CDR3 bases are TGCAGCGTTGAAGCCGGACAGGGCGTCTACGAGCAGTACTTC. Encoded protein: CSVEAGQGVYEQYF.

This clonotype was found a few times. The genes are TRBV7-2 and TRBJ2-5; D perhaps matches TRBD1 (7 bases). Germline CDR1 reads SGHTA; CDR2 reads FQGNSA. Trimming pared 4 bases from V and 5 bases from J, leaving 20 bases between. The CDR3 covers 16 residues. CDR3 region: CASSYWTAGGHETQYF. CDR3 DNA sequence: TGTGCCAGCAGCTACTGGACGGCAGGGGGGCATGAGACCCAGTACTTC.

The rearrangement links TRBV4-1 to TRBJ2-5, with D possibly TRBD1 on 6 matching bases. This CDR3 is 16 amino acids long. Germline V gene sequence: CDR1 MGHRA, CDR2 YSYEKL. V shed 3 bases and J shed 2 bases, with 16 bases lying between them. The DNA of the CDR3 is TGCGCCAGCAGCCATGACGACAGGTCGCTTCAAGAGACCCAGTACTTC. It codes for CASSHDDRSLQETQYF.

This clonotype occurred once. At one end, the junction sequence differs from germline, possibly due to a read error. V is TRBV7-2 and J is TRBJ1-4, with TRBD1 matching 8 bases. Germline loops: CDR1 SGHTA, CDR2 FQGNSA. The CDR3 extends over 17 amino acids. CDR3 region: CASSQPGTGGRGEKLFF. In DNA form, the CDR3 reads TGCGCCAGCAGCCAACCCGGGACAGGCGGGCGTGGTGAAAAACTGTTTTTT.

This clonotype occurred many times. The gene calls are TRBV29-1 and TRBJ2-7, with a weak D call TRBD2 (6 bases). With 5 bases removed from V and 0 bases from J, the gap between germline ends came to 8 bases. The CDR3 covers 12 residues. Germline V gives CDR1 SQVTM, CDR2 ANQGSEA. CDR3 bases: TGCAGCGTTACGCGGGGCTCCTACGAGCAGTACTTC. It codes for CSVTRGSYEQYF.

A word on this clonotype: This likely comes from a read error, as the CDR3 has no conserved phenylalanine or tryptophan at its end. This chain uses TRBV29-1 with TRBJ1-1; D is uncertain. Trimming left V 6 bases short and J 1 base short, with 9 bases between. CDR3 size: 12 residues. Germline loops: CDR1 SQVTM, CDR2 ANQGSEA. The CDR3 spells CSVRPGNTEAFL. CDR3 DNA: TGCAGCGTACGCCCCGGGAACACTGAAGCTTTCCTT.